This TCR beta chain came from a study of T-cell reconstitution after alpha-beta-depleted transplantation in children. Points on this clonotype: What it binds is unknown.

Findings and limits, study-wide: Newly produced T cells mostly accounted for T-cell counts and diversity one year post-transplant. Surviving thymic progenitors and recipient T cells were the source of high TCRbeta diversity at day 60 in some patients. Where alpha-beta T cells came from about two months after transplant was reportedly several hundred expanded graft clones.

Preparing the TCRbeta library involved the use of unique molecular identifiers. TCRdb used MiXCR to reprocess the PCR reads, holding one entry per CDR3 protein. The sample holds about 240,000 distinct CDR3 sequences, 25% seen once. Between the trimmed V and J ends, which lost 4 bases and 1 base, there was a span of 10 bases. Germline V gene sequence: CDR1 SGHTA, CDR2 FQGNSA. CDR3 length equals 14 residues. This TCR derives from a girl aged 2-15 years with Fanconi anemia, due to receive a stem cell transplant. The chain recombines TRBV7-2 with TRBJ2-5; perhaps D is TRBD1 or TRBD2 (5 bases each). The material sequenced was PBMCs, taken before TCRalphabeta/CD19-depleted stem cell transplant. CDR3 coding DNA: TGTGCCAGCAGCTCGGGACCCCTCCAAGAGACCCAGTACTTC. Translated, it gives CASSSGPLQETQYF.